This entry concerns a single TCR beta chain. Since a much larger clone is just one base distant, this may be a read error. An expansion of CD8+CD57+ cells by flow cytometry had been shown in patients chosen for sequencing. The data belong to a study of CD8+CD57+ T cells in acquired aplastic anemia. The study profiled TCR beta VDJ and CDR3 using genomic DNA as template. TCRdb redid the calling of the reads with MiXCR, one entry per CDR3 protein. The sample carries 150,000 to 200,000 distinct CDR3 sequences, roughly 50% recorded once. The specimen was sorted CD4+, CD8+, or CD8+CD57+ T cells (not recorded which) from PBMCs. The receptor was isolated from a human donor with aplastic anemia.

The CDR3 region has the DNA TGTGCCATCAGTGACCGATATAATTCACCCCTCCACTTT. This codes for CAISDRYNSPLHF. The chain combines TRBV10-3 with TRBJ1-6; unclear D gene. The CDR3 is 13 residues long. Between the trimmed V and J ends, which lost 3 bases and 4 bases, there was a span of 4 bases. Germline CDR1 is ENHRY and CDR2 is SYGVKD.